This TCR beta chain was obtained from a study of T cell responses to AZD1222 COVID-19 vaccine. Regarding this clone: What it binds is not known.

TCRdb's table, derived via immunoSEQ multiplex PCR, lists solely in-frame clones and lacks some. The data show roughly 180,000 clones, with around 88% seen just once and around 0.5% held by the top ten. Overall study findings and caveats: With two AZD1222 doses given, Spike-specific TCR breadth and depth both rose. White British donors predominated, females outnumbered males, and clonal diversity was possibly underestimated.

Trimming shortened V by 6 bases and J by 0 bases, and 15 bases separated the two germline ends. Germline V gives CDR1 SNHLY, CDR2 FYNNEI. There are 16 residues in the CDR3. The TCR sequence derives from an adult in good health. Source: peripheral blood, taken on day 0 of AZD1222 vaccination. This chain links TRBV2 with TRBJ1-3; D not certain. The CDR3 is CASSVEPALSGNTIYF. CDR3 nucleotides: TGTGCCAGCAGCGTTGAACCAGCACTCTCTGGAAACACCATATATTTT.